Sequencing of this T cell receptor (beta chain) was carried out in a study of shared clonotypes between healthy human individuals. Study results and limitations: When naive CD4 clonotypes were compared across a handful of donors, 4% to 6.5% were shared.

Germline V CDR1 and CDR2: LNHDA, SQIVND (reference sequence). This CDR3 is 15 amino acids long. V gave up 5 bases and J gave up 4 bases, with 16 bases separating them. TCRdb's copy holds only in-frame clones and misses some; the assay was immunoSEQ multiplex PCR. The repertoire holds 600,000 to 750,000 clones, with about nine tenths as singletons. This clone appeared once. As yet, its antigen is unknown. This chain links TRBV19 with TRBJ2-3; possibly TRBD1 or TRBD2 for D (5 bases each). The sample comprised memory CD8+ T cells from PBMCs. Specified subset: CD45RO+ cells pooled with CCR7-negative TemRA cells. The clonotype was recovered from a man aged 18 to 30 in good health. Some clones in this sample may be carry-over from other donors' samples. The CDR3, as DNA: TGTGCCAGTAGTCTCCGGGACGTTGGGGCAGATACGCAGTATTTT. Residues: CASSLRDVGADTQYF.